These 16 T cell receptor beta chains were all obtained from the same sample, sequenced in a study of T cell repertoires in cytomegalovirus infection. TCRdb re-derived calls from the reads in MiXCR, one entry per CDR3 protein. Of about 680,000 distinct CDR3 sequences detected, 24% appear once; the ten largest clones hold 7.5% to 9%. The sequencing input was CD8+ T cells from PBMCs. The receptor set was obtained from a human donor in good health (CMV status not recorded). Some clones in this sample may be carry-over from other donors' samples.

This clonotype was counted between two and nine times. The rearrangement joins TRBV20-1 to TRBJ1-3; D unclear. Trimming pared 0 bases from V and 2 bases from J, leaving 11 bases between. Germline-derived CDR1 and CDR2 are DFQATT and SNEGSKA (reference sequence). This CDR3 is 15 amino acids long. The CDR3 bases are TGCAGTGCTAGAGATGGGCAGGTCGCTGGAAACACCATATATTTT. Translating it yields CSARDGQVAGNTIYF.

V usage is TRBV12-3 or TRBV12-4 and J usage is TRBJ2-7; weak D call: TRBD2 (5 bases). Trimming cost V 8 bases and J 0 bases, with 11 bases left between them. The CDR3 loop spans 13 amino acids. DNA of the CDR3: TGTGCCAGCGGCCCGGGGTTCTCCTACGAGCAGTACGTC. Amino acid sequence: CASGPGFSYEQYV.

This clonotype occurred a few times. This chain joins TRBV28 and TRBJ2-3; 7 bases agree with TRBD1. This CDR3 is built from 14 residues. Unmatched junction bases numbered 6, after V lost 3 bases and J lost 6 bases. Germline V lookup: CDR1 MDHEN, CDR2 SYDVKM. CDR3 coding DNA: TGTGCCAGCAGTTTCGACAGGGTGGAGGATACGCAGTATTTT. Translation: CASSFDRVEDTQYF.

The chain links TRBV25-1 to TRBJ1-1; weak D call: TRBD1 (5 bases). CDR1 is MGHDK, CDR2 SYGVNS, per germline. The CDR3 length is 13 residues. Trimming cost V 4 bases and J 4 bases, with 10 bases left between them. Here the CDR3 reads CASSVSGFTEAFF. CDR3 in DNA: TGTGCCAGCAGTGTTTCAGGGTTCACTGAAGCTTTCTTT.

This sequence joins TRBV20-1 and TRBJ2-7; a possible D gene is TRBD2 (6 bases). Germline-derived CDR1 and CDR2 are DFQATT and SNEGSKA (reference sequence). The CDR3 totals 13 residues. V was clipped by 1 base and J by 3 bases, with 10 bases between them. The CDR3: CSARGGTHYEQYV. The CDR3 nucleotides are TGCAGTGCTAGAGGAGGGACTCACTACGAGCAGTACGTC.

The sample holds a few counts of this clonotype. The chain combines TRBV10-3 with TRBJ2-1, with a possible D match to TRBD2 (5 bases). Trimming left V 2 bases short and J 8 bases short, with 10 bases between. The germline V gene has CDR1 ENHRY and CDR2 SYGVKD. The length of the CDR3 is 13 residues. CDR3 sequence reads: CAISEKRVHEQFF. The CDR3 nucleotides read TGTGCCATCAGTGAGAAGAGGGTCCATGAGCAGTTCTTC.

V and J are TRBV11-3 and TRBJ1-1, with D unresolved. The germline V and J ends were trimmed by 1 base and 2 bases, with 8 bases remaining between them. The CDR3 sequence is 14 residues long. CDR1 and CDR2 from the germline V gene are SGHNT and YENEEA. The CDR3: CASSLGEVNTEAFF. The DNA for the CDR3 is TGTGCCAGCAGCTTAGGAGAGGTCAACACTGAAGCTTTCTTT.

This clonotype was seen only a few times. The CDR3 bases are TGTGCCAGCAGTTTATCAGCAGGGACTAACTATGGCTACACCTTC. Protein product: CASSLSAGTNYGYTF. The gene calls are TRBV27 and TRBJ1-2; TRBD1 is a possible D gene (5 bases). V was cut by 0 bases and J by 0 bases, with 8 bases left in between. CDR1 is MNHEY, CDR2 SMNVEV, per germline (reference sequence). CDR3 length: 15 amino acids.

This chain uses TRBV29-1 with TRBJ1-2; D uncertain. The CDR3 sequence is 13 residues long. Germline assignment: CDR1 SQVTM and CDR2 ANQGSEA. V lost 3 bases and J lost 1, with 9 bases in between. This CDR3 is CSVDGILNYGYTF. The CDR3 DNA sequence: TGCAGCGTTGACGGGATTCTTAACTATGGCTACACCTTC.

Many counts were recorded for this clonotype. The V gene is TRBV5-6, the J gene TRBJ2-4; the D is unclear. The CDR3 spans 16 residues. From germline, CDR1 is SGHDT and CDR2 YYEEEE. Trimming took off 0 bases at V and 0 bases at J, with 10 bases between the two ends. The CDR3 region has the DNA TGTGCCAGCAGCTTGGTAAGCTGGGGAGCCAAAAACATTCAGTACTTC. This gives the protein CASSLVSWGAKNIQYF.

For the CDR3, the DNA is TGCGCCAGCAGCTCCAGTCCCTACAATGAGCAGTTCTTC. Encoded protein: CASSSSPYNEQFF. The genes are TRBV4-3 and TRBJ2-1; D is unclear. Germline CDR1 reads LGHNA; CDR2 reads YSLEER. The germline V and J ends were trimmed by 5 bases and 2 bases, with 7 bases remaining between them. The CDR3 contains 13 residues.

This clonotype was counted between two and nine times. This chain links TRBV20-1 with TRBJ2-1; D remains ambiguous. The CDR3 sequence is 13 residues long. The V end was cut by 0 bases, the J end by 4 bases, with 7 bases between. Germline assignment: CDR1 DFQATT and CDR2 SNEGSKA (reference sequence). In nucleotides, the CDR3 is TGCAGTGCTAGAGATCGGGTTTACAATGAGCAGTTCTTC. Its translation is CSARDRVYNEQFF.

In this sample, this clonotype turned up many times. This chain connects TRBV2 to TRBJ2-2, with D tentatively TRBD1 or TRBD2 (5 bases each). Trimming pared 6 bases from V and 3 bases from J, leaving 14 bases between. Germline V gene lookup returns CDR1 SNHLY and CDR2 FYNNEI. CDR3 length: 15 amino acids. CDR3 region: CASSGRDRDTGELFF. As DNA, the CDR3 is TGTGCCAGCAGCGGCAGGGACCGGGACACCGGGGAGCTGTTTTTT.

The chain has TRBV7-9 and TRBJ2-2; the match to TRBD2 covers 7 bases. The CDR3 extends over 15 amino acids. Germline V gene sequence: CDR1 SEHNR, CDR2 FQNEAQ (reference sequence). V lost 4 bases to trimming and J lost 6 bases; unmatched junction nucleotides: 8. CDR3 sequence (DNA): TGTGCCAGCAGCTGGGACGGGGGGTCTCCCGGGGAGCTGTTTTTT. Protein product: CASSWDGGSPGELFF.

This clonotype came up a few times. The CDR3 region has the DNA TGTGCCAGTAGTCCTGGACCAGGGGAAGATACGCAGTATTTT. This sequence encodes CASSPGPGEDTQYF. J is TRBJ2-3 and V is TRBV19, with D perhaps TRBD1 (6 bases). Germline V CDR1 and CDR2: LNHDA, SQIVND (reference sequence). Trimming pared 5 bases from V and 5 bases from J, leaving 14 bases between. This CDR3 has 14 amino acids. The full variable domain, rest sourced from reference TRBV19 and TRBJ2-3, is DGGITQSPKYLFRKEGQNVTLSCEQNLNHDAMYWYRQDPGQGLRLIYYSQIVNDFQKGDIAEGYSVSREKKESFPLTVTSAQKNPTAFYLCASSPGPGEDTQYFGPGTRLTVL.

The chain has TRBV11-2 and TRBJ1-4, with a weak D call TRBD1 (5 bases). Trimming removed 3 bases at V and 4 bases at J, with 21 bases between. Germline CDR1 SGHAT, CDR2 FQNNGV. This CDR3 comprises 18 residues. The CDR3 here is CASSFSTAGIGLNEKLFF. The DNA of the CDR3 is TGTGCCAGCAGCTTCTCGACAGCGGGGATAGGGCTTAATGAAAAACTGTTTTTT. Full variable domain (missing parts from reference TRBV11-2 and TRBJ1-4): EAGVAQSPRYKIIEKRQSVAFWCNPISGHATLYWYQQILGQGPKLLIQFQNNGVVDDSQLPKDRFSAERLKGVDSTLKIQPAKLEDSAVYLCASSFSTAGIGLNEKLFFGSGTQLSVL.